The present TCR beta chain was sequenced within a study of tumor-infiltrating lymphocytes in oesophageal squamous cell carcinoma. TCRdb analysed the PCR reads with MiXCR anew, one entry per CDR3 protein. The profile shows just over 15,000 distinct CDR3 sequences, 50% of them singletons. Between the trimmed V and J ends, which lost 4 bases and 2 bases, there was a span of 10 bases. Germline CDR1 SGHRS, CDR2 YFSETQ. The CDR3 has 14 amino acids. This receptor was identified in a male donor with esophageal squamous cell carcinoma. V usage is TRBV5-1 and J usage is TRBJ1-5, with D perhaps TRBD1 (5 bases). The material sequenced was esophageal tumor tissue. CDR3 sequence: CASSLSGGNQPQHF. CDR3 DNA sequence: TGCGCCAGCAGCCTCTCGGGGGGCAATCAGCCCCAGCATTTT.